The 24 T cell receptor beta chains below come from one sample, sequenced in a study of regulatory T cells in long-lasting Graves disease. Time point denoted: newly diagnosed GD, antithyroid drugs for less than 3 months. From RNA extracted from PBMCs, the TCR library was made. Arm-PCR with iRepertoire HTBI primers amplified the CDR3 regions for these TCR beta libraries. Using its own MiXCR run on the multiplex PCR reads, TCRdb lists one record per CDR3 protein. The sample yields 350,000 to 400,000 distinct CDR3 sequences, 15% to 20% seen once. These data also featured in a second study, about T cells in Graves' hyperthyroidism and ophthalmopathy.

The specimen comprised peripheral blood mononuclear cells (PBMCs), sampled at new diagnosis, from a patient treated with antithyroid drugs. These receptors originate from a woman aged 18-30 years with Graves disease.

This chain links TRBV27 with TRBJ1-6; 7 bases match TRBD1. The germline gives CDR1 MNHEY, CDR2 SMNVEV (reference sequence). CDR3 length: 16 amino acids. The ends lost 5 bases at V and 7 bases at J; junction bases unmatched: 11. The CDR3 nucleotides read TGTGCCAGCAGTGAAAACACAGGGGCACTAAATTCACCCCTCCACTTT. Its translation is CASSENTGALNSPLHF.

This clonotype was counted ten times or more. This chain joins TRBV18 and TRBJ2-7; D not certain. The CDR3 is made up of 14 amino acids. Trimming stripped 2 bases from V and 1 base from J, with 9 bases between. Germline-derived CDR1 and CDR2 are KGHSH and LQKENI. The CDR3 DNA follows: TGTGCCAGCTCACCAAGGGTCGCGTCCTACGAGCAGTACTTC. Its translation: CASSPRVASYEQYF.

The chain uses TRBV4-1 and TRBJ1-3; D uncertain. The CDR3 runs 17 residues. Germline V gene lookup returns CDR1 MGHRA and CDR2 YSYEKL. V gave up 1 base and J gave up 0 bases, with 13 bases separating them. DNA for the CDR3: TGCGCCAGCAGCCAAGTTGCGGTGGGCGTCTCTGGAAACACCATATATTTT. Translation: CASSQVAVGVSGNTIYF.

J is TRBJ2-1 and V is TRBV29-1, with TRBD2 matching 9 bases. The CDR3 contains 13 residues. Germline CDR1 and CDR2: SQVTM and ANQGSEA. J gave up 6 bases and V 5 bases, and 5 bases lay outside the gene matches. CDR3 DNA: TGCAGCGTTCTAGCGGGAATAGTCAATGAGCAGTTCTTC. Amino acids: CSVLAGIVNEQFF.

In this sample, this clonotype turned up a few times. A much larger clone differs from this one at a single base, so this may be a read error. The rearrangement uses TRBV2 and TRBJ2-1, with 12 bases aligning to TRBD1. V dropped 6 bases and J dropped 10; count of bases not matched to a gene: 7. Germline CDR1 and CDR2: SNHLY and FYNNEI. This CDR3 region has 14 residues. The CDR3 here is CASSYGTGGNEQFF. The CDR3 nucleotides are TGTGCCAGCAGCTACGGGACAGGGGGCAACGAGCAGTTCTTC.

V gene TRBV7-9 combines with J gene TRBJ1-5, with 11 positions matching TRBD1. Germline V gives CDR1 SEHNR, CDR2 FQNEAQ (reference sequence). The CDR3 extends over 16 amino acids. V dropped 1 base and J dropped 7; count of bases not matched to a gene: 6. Here the CDR3 DNA reads TGTGCCAGCAGCTTAGTCGGACAGGGGGCGGGACAGCCCCAGCATTTT. Translating it yields CASSLVGQGAGQPQHF.

In its sample, this clonotype was seen many times. CDR3 loop: CASSLTVSSGANVLTF. CDR3 nucleotide sequence: TGTGCCAGCAGTTTGACAGTGAGCTCTGGGGCCAACGTCCTGACTTTC. This chain connects TRBV12-3 or TRBV12-4 to TRBJ2-6; maybe TRBD1 (5 bases). V was pared by 3 bases and J by 0 bases, with 9 bases between. The CDR3 totals 16 residues.

This clonotype was seen only a few times. The chain links TRBV10-3 to TRBJ2-1, with 8 bases lining up with TRBD1. V lost 4 bases, J lost 6 bases, and 5 bases stayed unmatched. Germline V gene sequence: CDR1 ENHRY, CDR2 SYGVKD. The length of the CDR3 is 14 residues. Written as DNA, the CDR3 is TGTGCCATCAGTGGGACAGGGACGGTCAATGAGCAGTTCTTC. It encodes CAISGTGTVNEQFF.

This clonotype has a handful of counts. CDR3: CASSAPGPQYF. The CDR3 DNA follows: TGTGCCAGCAGCGCCCCTGGGCCCCAGTACTTC. The chain uses TRBV7-9 and TRBJ2-5; the D is unclear. Deletions cut 5 bases from V and 9 bases from J, with 10 bases between. The germline CDR1 and CDR2 sequences are SEHNR and FQNEAQ (reference sequence). The CDR3 is made up of 11 amino acids.

This clonotype was observed a few times. The chain is built from TRBV7-2 and TRBJ1-6, with D unresolved. Germline V gene lookup returns CDR1 SGHTA and CDR2 FQGNSA. The CDR3 runs 19 residues. V gave up 1 base and J gave up 0 bases, with 16 bases separating them. The CDR3 spells CASSLGQTNPSSYNSPLHF. The CDR3 nucleotides read TGTGCCAGCAGCTTAGGGCAGACAAACCCGAGCTCCTATAATTCACCCCTCCACTTT.

This clonotype was observed at least ten times. This sequence joins TRBV7-7 and TRBJ2-3; 9 bases are shared with TRBD2. The germline CDR1 and CDR2 sequences are SSHAT and FNYEAQ (reference sequence). With 6 bases clipped from V and 1 base from J, the junction kept 5 bases outside the gene matches. The CDR3 totals 15 residues. The CDR3 DNA reads as TGTGCCAGCAGTTTTAGCGGGGGACGCACAGATACGCAGTATTTT. Translation gives CASSFSGGRTDTQYF.

This clonotype was found many times. This chain joins TRBV5-1 and TRBJ2-1, with 9 nucleotides matching TRBD1. The closer fit of TRBJ2-5 to the DNA end suggests the J call may be wrong. Germline V CDR1 and CDR2: SGHRS, YFSETQ. This CDR3 is 15 amino acids long. In nucleotides, the CDR3 is TGCGCCAGCAGCTTGGATGGGACAGGGATGGAGACCCAGTACTTC. Residues: CASSLDGTGMETQYF.

Many counts were recorded for this clonotype. This chain connects TRBV11-2 to TRBJ1-3; D is uncertain. From germline, CDR1 is SGHAT and CDR2 FQNNGV. This CDR3 comprises 13 residues. The V end lost 11 bases, the J end lost 0 bases, and 11 bases lay between the germline ends. CDR3 DNA: TGTGCCGTAGATGAGCGCTCTGGAAACACCATATATTTT. Translated, it gives CAVDERSGNTIYF.

The J gene is TRBJ1-5, the V gene TRBV20-1, with no clear D. The CDR3 has 14 amino acids. The germline gives CDR1 DFQATT, CDR2 SNEGSKA (reference sequence). Trimming took off 0 bases at V and 5 bases at J, with 11 bases between the two ends. CDR3: CSARELAPDQPQHF. The CDR3 nucleotides read TGCAGTGCTAGAGAGTTGGCACCCGATCAGCCCCAGCATTTT.

Many counts were recorded for this clonotype. This chain links TRBV7-8 with TRBJ2-3, with a tentative D call TRBD1 (6 bases). V was clipped by 0 bases and J by 0 bases, with 13 bases between them. Germline CDR1 SGHVS, CDR2 FQNEAQ. This CDR3 has 17 residues. This CDR3 is CASSLAGTPTSTDTQYF. As DNA, the CDR3 is TGTGCCAGCAGCTTAGCAGGGACACCCACTAGCACAGATACGCAGTATTTT.

This clonotype has a count of ten or more. The chain uses TRBV3-1 and TRBJ1-5; TRBD1 matches 7 bases. V lost 1 base, J lost 9 bases, and 6 bases stayed unmatched. Germline assignment: CDR1 LGHDT and CDR2 YNNKEL (reference sequence). The CDR3 spans 14 residues. The CDR3 nucleotides read TGTGCCAGCAGCCAAGCGAGACAGGGCCGGCCCCAGCATTTT. It yields the protein CASSQARQGRPQHF.

This clonotype has more than one count but fewer than ten. The CDR3: CASSLQTNYGYTF. CDR3 DNA sequence: TGTGCCAGCAGTTTGCAGACTAACTATGGCTACACCTTC. The chain recombines TRBV12-3 or TRBV12-4 with TRBJ1-2; D is undetermined. Trimming removed 3 bases at V and 0 bases at J, with 5 bases between. This CDR3 has 13 amino acids.

This clonotype turned up a few times. This chain uses TRBV19 with TRBJ2-2, with TRBD2 matching 9 bases. The CDR3 is 15 residues long. The V and J ends lost 6 bases and 1 base, in that order; junction bases with no gene match: 3. CDR1 and CDR2 (germline): LNHDA, SQIVND (reference sequence). The CDR3 DNA follows: TGTGCCAGTAGGCTACTAGCGGGGAACACCGGGGAGCTGTTTTTT. It codes for CASRLLAGNTGELFF.

Notes on this clonotype: This may come from a read error, since a much larger clone is one base off. The rearrangement links TRBV5-1 to TRBJ2-7; 7 bases line up with TRBD1. The CDR3 sequence is 14 residues long. CDR1 SGHRS and CDR2 YFSETQ come from the germline V gene. The CDR3 loop is CVSSQDRISYEQYF. The CDR3 DNA reads TGCGTCAGCAGCCAGGACAGGATTTCCTACGAGCAGTACTTC.

V usage is TRBV18 and J usage is TRBJ2-6, with D uncertain. In germline, CDR1 is KGHSH, CDR2 LQKENI. V was shortened by 7 bases and J by 6 bases, with 13 bases between the two germline ends. The CDR3 consists of 14 residues. The CDR3 coding sequence is TGTGCCAGCTGCGACGGCCGTCAGGCCAACGTCCTGACTTTC. It encodes CASCDGRQANVLTF.

This clonotype was picked up many times. The chain is built from TRBV6-1 and TRBJ2-7; D gene uncertain. This CDR3 is 14 amino acids long. Germline CDR1 is MNHNS and CDR2 is SASEGT. V was pared by 2 bases and J by 5 bases, with 13 bases between. The CDR3 loop is CASSERGPFHEQYF. CDR3 nucleotide sequence: TGTGCCAGCAGTGAAAGAGGTCCCTTCCACGAGCAGTACTTC.

J is TRBJ2-3 and V is TRBV6-5, with 9 bases aligning to TRBD2. Losses at the gene ends were 4 bases for V and 6 bases for J; bases not matched to a gene: 11. Germline values: CDR1 MNHEY, CDR2 SVGAGI. The CDR3 extends over 16 amino acids. The CDR3 is CASSLSLAGARDTQYF. As DNA, the CDR3 is TGTGCCAGCAGTTTAAGCTTAGCGGGGGCCCGGGATACGCAGTATTTT.

This clonotype was detected only a few times. V is TRBV9 and J is TRBJ2-7, with unresolved D. CDR1 is SGDLS and CDR2 is YYNGEE in the germline V gene. V dropped 0 bases and J dropped 6 bases, with 16 bases sitting between them. CDR3 length: 15 residues. CDR3 in DNA: TGTGCCAGCAGCGTAGGGATCGACCTGGCATCCGAGCAGTACTTC. It is translated as CASSVGIDLASEQYF. The full variable domain, in which reference TRBV9 and TRBJ2-7 provide the parts outside the CDR3, is DSGVTQTPKHLITATGQRVTLRCSPRSGDLSVYWYQQSLDQGLQFLIQYYNGEERAKGNILERFSAQQFPDLHSELNLSSLELGDSALYFCASSVGIDLASEQYFGPGTRLTVT.

There are many counts of this clonotype. This chain links TRBV7-3 with TRBJ1-1, with TRBD1 matching 8 bases. The CDR3 sequence is 14 residues long. J lost 5 bases, V lost 4 bases, and 6 bases had no gene match. Looked up from germline, CDR1 is SGHTA and CDR2 is FQGTGA. The CDR3: CASSWTGSLTEAFF. The CDR3 DNA reads TGTGCCAGCAGCTGGACAGGGTCCTTAACTGAAGCTTTCTTT.